The 28 T cell receptor beta chains below were found in one sample sequenced in a study of human T cells and chemical hapten exposure. MiXCR, applied by TCRdb to the RACE reads, yields one record per CDR3 protein. This sample has fewer than 70,000 distinct CDR3 sequences; approximately 7% occur once, and the top ten carry over 1.5%. Time point reported: pre-sensitization, week 0. Treatment indicated: therapeutic diphenylcyclopropenone sensitization with weekly scalp DPC. The material sequenced was whole blood, taken in connection with sensitization to the hapten diphenylcyclopropenone (DPC). The receptors originated from a woman aged 30 to 39 with alopecia areata. Some clones in this sample may be carry-over from other donors' samples.

This clonotype was recorded at least ten times. CDR3 sequence (DNA): TGTGCCAGCAGCCTAACAGGGGGCGCAACTGGAAACACCATATATTTT. Amino acids: CASSLTGGATGNTIYF. The chain joins TRBV5-5 to TRBJ1-3, with TRBD1 identical over 9 bases. The trim removed 4 bases at V and 2 bases at J, leaving 7 bases unmatched. This CDR3 is 16 amino acids long. Germline values: CDR1 SGHKS, CDR2 YYEKEE (reference sequence).

There are many counts of this clonotype. This chain links TRBV4-2 with TRBJ2-2; possibly TRBD1 or TRBD2 for D (5 bases each). V lost 0 bases and J 5 bases, leaving 7 bases between the germline ends. CDR1 and CDR2 from the germline V gene are LGHNA and YNFKEQ. This CDR3 comprises 14 residues. For the CDR3, the DNA is TGTGCCAGCAGCCAAGATTGGGGGACCGGGGAGCTGTTTTTT. Protein sequence: CASSQDWGTGELFF.

This clonotype was found a few times. The chain combines TRBV12-3 or TRBV12-4 with TRBJ2-2; D remains ambiguous. This CDR3 is 12 amino acids long. V was clipped by 2 bases and J by 6 bases, with 4 bases between them. CDR3 sequence: CASSLCPGELFF. CDR3 coding DNA: TGTGCCAGCAGTTTATGTCCCGGGGAGCTGTTTTTT.

This clonotype occurred many times. The chain uses TRBV7-2 and TRBJ2-5; 7 bases are a match to TRBD2. Germline V gene sequence: CDR1 SGHTA, CDR2 FQGNSA. This CDR3 comprises 14 residues. After removal of 2 bases from V and 3 bases from J, the junction contained 3 bases not matched to a gene. The CDR3 sequence is CASSLRGGEETQYF. The CDR3 bases are TGTGCCAGCAGCTTACGCGGGGGAGAAGAGACCCAGTACTTC.

This clonotype was seen ten or more times. The V and J genes are TRBV12-3 or TRBV12-4 and TRBJ2-3; 9 bases map to TRBD1. This CDR3 region has 17 residues. Trimming cost V 6 bases and J 4 bases; bases outside gene matches: 14. In DNA form, the CDR3 reads TGTGCCAGCAGCACCGGGACAGGGAAGAGGAGCGCAGATACGCAGTATTTT. This translates into CASSTGTGKRSADTQYF.

This clonotype occurred many times. J is TRBJ1-1 and V is TRBV3-1; D unresolved. Trimming left V 1 base short and J 4 bases short, with 7 bases between. The length of the CDR3 is 13 residues. CDR1 and CDR2 from the germline V gene are LGHDT and YNNKEL (reference sequence). Written as DNA, the CDR3 is TGTGCCAGCAGCCAAGTAGGGATCACTGAAGCTTTCTTT. It codes for CASSQVGITEAFF. Full variable domain (missing parts from reference TRBV3-1 and TRBJ1-1): DTAVSQTPKYLVTQMGNDKSIKCEQNLGHDTMYWYKQDSKKFLKIMFSYNNKELIINETVPNRFSPKSPDKAHLNLHINSLELGDSAVYFCASSQVGITEAFFGQGTRLTVV.

This clonotype was found many times. The chain couples TRBV5-1 to TRBJ1-6, with no clear D. Germline V gene sequence: CDR1 SGHRS, CDR2 YFSETQ. The CDR3 length is 13 residues. Deletions cut 6 bases from V and 9 bases from J, with 13 bases between. CDR3 coding DNA: TGCGCCAGCACGGAAAGGGAGAGTTCACCCCTCCACTTT. As protein: CASTERESSPLHF.

This clonotype came up a few times. This rearrangement joins TRBV27 to TRBJ2-7, with 7 nucleotides matching TRBD1. Germline V CDR1 and CDR2: MNHEY, SMNVEV (reference sequence). The CDR3 runs 16 residues. J gave up 2 bases and V 0 bases, and 7 bases lay outside the gene matches. This chain's CDR3 is CASSLSGHGQAYEQYF. In nucleotides, the CDR3 is TGTGCCAGCAGTTTATCAGGGCACGGACAGGCCTACGAGCAGTACTTC.

This clonotype showed up many times. The rearrangement uses TRBV12-3 or TRBV12-4 and TRBJ2-3; D is uncertain. V lost 4 bases and J lost 0, with 5 bases in between. There are 13 residues in the CDR3. The CDR3 loop reads CASSYASTDTQYF. CDR3 coding DNA: TGTGCCAGCAGTTATGCGAGCACAGATACGCAGTATTTT.

This clonotype was detected ten times or more. The chain combines TRBV19 with TRBJ2-1, with TRBD1 identical over 8 bases. In germline, CDR1 is LNHDA, CDR2 SQIVND (reference sequence). This CDR3 has 16 amino acids. J gave up 0 bases and V 5 bases, and 6 bases lay outside the gene matches. Written as DNA, the CDR3 is TGTGCCAGTAGTGCTACAGGGGGATCCTCCTACAATGAGCAGTTCTTC. This gives the protein CASSATGGSSYNEQFF.

This clonotype appeared many times. The J gene is TRBJ1-5, the V gene TRBV27, with D unclear. The length of the CDR3 is 12 residues. CDR1 MNHEY and CDR2 SMNVEV come from the germline V gene (reference sequence). V lost 4 bases, J lost 0 bases, and 1 base lay in between. CDR3 loop: CASSYSNQPQHF. CDR3 bases: TGTGCCAGCAGTTATAGCAATCAGCCCCAGCATTTT.

This clonotype has ten or more counts. V and J are TRBV11-2 and TRBJ1-2, with D perhaps TRBD1 (5 bases). Germline-derived CDR1 and CDR2 are SGHAT and FQNNGV. The CDR3 spans 13 residues. V was pared by 1 base and J by 5 bases, with 8 bases between. In nucleotides, the CDR3 is TGTGCCAGCAGCTTAGGGGGGAGGTATGGCTACACCTTC. Protein product: CASSLGGRYGYTF.

V and J are TRBV18 and TRBJ1-6; 9 positions agree with TRBD1. CDR3 size: 14 residues. The V gene end was trimmed by 6 bases and the J gene end by 6 bases; junction bases not matched to a gene: 3. Germline CDR1 reads KGHSH; CDR2 reads LQKENI. CDR3 protein: CASSWDRVNSPLHF. CDR3 DNA sequence: TGTGCCAGCTCCTGGGACAGGGTTAATTCACCCCTCCACTTT.

This chain connects TRBV7-9 to TRBJ2-6, with D uncertain. The V end lost 7 bases, the J end lost 1 base, and 14 bases lay between the germline ends. CDR3 size: 16 residues. Looked up from germline, CDR1 is SEHNR and CDR2 is FQNEAQ (reference sequence). DNA for the CDR3: TGTGCCAGCACCAAAGTCGTATCGTCTGGGGCCAACGTCCTGACTTTC. This sequence encodes CASTKVVSSGANVLTF.

This clonotype was recorded many times. This chain joins TRBV5-6 and TRBJ2-7; D is undetermined. From germline, CDR1 is SGHDT and CDR2 YYEEEE. Trimming took 2 bases from V and 2 from J, leaving 11 bases between them. This CDR3 has 14 amino acids. The CDR3 bases are TGTGCCAGCAGCTTTTCCGGGCCCACCTACGAGCAGTACTTC. Protein: CASSFSGPTYEQYF.

This clonotype was counted many times. The V gene is TRBV29-1, the J gene TRBJ1-3; 7 nucleotides match TRBD1. The CDR3 sequence is 16 residues long. The germline V gene has CDR1 SQVTM and CDR2 ANQGSEA. The V segment lost 4 bases and the J segment 0 bases; nucleotides outside the gene matches: 9. Here the CDR3 reads CSVVGDSSNSGNTIYF. The CDR3 coding sequence is TGCAGCGTTGTGGGGGACAGCTCAAACTCTGGAAACACCATATATTTT.

Notes on this clonotype: This may be a read error: a much more frequent sequence differs by one nucleotide. The rearrangement joins TRBV11-2 to TRBJ1-1; 8 bases match TRBD1. CDR3 length: 15 amino acids. Trimming took 5 bases from V and 4 from J; bases not matched to a gene: 9. Looked up from germline, CDR1 is SGHAT and CDR2 is FQNNGV. The CDR3 sequence: CASSQPGQAGTEAFF. The CDR3 nucleotides are TGTGCCAGCAGCCAACCGGGACAGGCGGGCACTGAAGCTTTCTTT.

This clonotype was seen many times. The chain carries TRBV20-1 and TRBJ2-7; possible D gene TRBD2, 7 bases. Trimming stripped 0 bases from V and 9 bases from J, with 27 bases between. This CDR3 comprises 17 residues. CDR1 is DFQATT, CDR2 SNEGSKA, per germline (reference sequence). This CDR3 reads CSARDVSGGGSYERQYF. The DNA for the CDR3 is TGCAGTGCTAGAGATGTCTCGGGCGGGGGCTCCTACGAGCGGCAGTACTTC.

This clonotype was detected many times. The V call is TRBV19, the J call TRBJ1-5; D ambiguous. This CDR3 is built from 13 residues. Germline values: CDR1 LNHDA, CDR2 SQIVND (reference sequence). V lost 0 bases and J 5 bases, leaving 5 bases between the germline ends. The CDR3 region has the DNA TGTGCCAGTAGTATAGATCGAGATCAGCCCCAGCATTTT. As protein: CASSIDRDQPQHF.

The rearrangement uses TRBV18 and TRBJ1-6, with D hard to call. The V gene lost 0 bases and the J gene lost 9 bases, with 12 bases spanning the gap. CDR3 length: 15 amino acids. CDR1 is KGHSH and CDR2 is LQKENI in the germline V gene. CDR3 region: CASSPPNGSRSPLHF. CDR3 in DNA: TGTGCCAGCTCACCACCGAACGGGTCCCGTTCACCCCTCCACTTT.

Ten or more counts support this clonotype. The rearrangement links TRBV28 to TRBJ2-1; 7 nucleotides match TRBD2. Germline V gene lookup returns CDR1 MDHEN and CDR2 SYDVKM. V lost 1 base to trimming and J lost 10 bases; unmatched junction nucleotides: 13. This CDR3 region has 16 residues. This chain's CDR3 is CASSLFGGGLTEEQFF. CDR3 nucleotides: TGTGCCAGCAGTTTATTCGGCGGGGGATTGACCGAGGAGCAGTTCTTC.

This clonotype was picked up a small number of times. The chain couples TRBV5-1 to TRBJ2-7; 9 bases map to TRBD1. V was clipped by 2 bases and J by 1 base; unmatched bases: 4. Germline CDR1 reads SGHRS; CDR2 reads YFSETQ. This CDR3 has 15 residues. The CDR3: CASSFGTGISYEQYF. In nucleotides, the CDR3 is TGCGCCAGCAGCTTTGGGACAGGGATTTCCTACGAGCAGTACTTC. Combining the CDR3 with reference TRBV5-1 and TRBJ2-7 gives the whole variable domain KAGVTQTPRYLIKTRGQQVTLSCSPISGHRSVSWYQQTPGQGLQFLFEYFSETQRNKGNFPGRFSGRQFSNSRSEMNVSTLELGDSALYLCASSFGTGISYEQYFGPGTRLTVT.

This clonotype was detected many times. V and J are TRBV6-5 and TRBJ1-1; the D gene is possibly TRBD1 (6 bases). The CDR3 extends over 12 amino acids. Trimming left V 6 bases short and J 6 bases short, with 11 bases between. Looked up from germline, CDR1 is MNHEY and CDR2 is SVGAGI. DNA of the CDR3: TGTGCCAGCAGGAGGGGGATGGCTGAAGCTTTCTTT. It is translated as CASRRGMAEAFF.

This clonotype was observed many times. The chain has TRBV7-9 and TRBJ2-1; D gene ambiguous. The germline V gene has CDR1 SEHNR and CDR2 FQNEAQ (reference sequence). The CDR3 has 13 residues. V was shortened by 6 bases and J by 8 bases, with 14 bases between the two germline ends. The CDR3 here is CASRGAYRDEQFF. The CDR3 nucleotides read TGTGCCAGCAGGGGCGCCTATCGGGATGAGCAGTTCTTC.

V gene TRBV11-2 combines with J gene TRBJ1-2; D not resolved. The CDR3 is made up of 14 amino acids. Germline V gene lookup returns CDR1 SGHAT and CDR2 FQNNGV. V lost 1 base to trimming and J lost 6 bases, with 12 bases between them. CDR3 region: CASSLGGALDGYTF. The CDR3 nucleotides are TGTGCCAGCAGCTTAGGAGGAGCCCTCGATGGCTACACCTTC.

This clonotype was picked up many times. This chain uses TRBV28 with TRBJ1-6; D unresolved. Trimming removed 3 bases from V and 0 bases from J, with 18 bases in between. This CDR3 region has 19 residues. Germline CDR1 and CDR2: MDHEN and SYDVKM. The CDR3 reads CASSFYFIVGSSYNSPLHF. In DNA form, the CDR3 reads TGTGCCAGCAGTTTCTATTTTATTGTGGGGAGCTCCTATAATTCACCCCTCCACTTT.

This clonotype was found many times. This rearrangement joins TRBV5-1 to TRBJ2-7, with 8 positions matching TRBD1. Trimming cost V 1 base and J 5 bases; bases outside gene matches: 2. The CDR3 runs 13 residues. Looked up from germline, CDR1 is SGHRS and CDR2 is YFSETQ. CDR3 in amino acids: CASSLSRGHEQYF. CDR3 DNA: TGCGCCAGCAGCTTGAGCAGGGGGCACGAGCAGTACTTC.

This clonotype turned up a few times. The chain is built from TRBV11-1 and TRBJ1-6; D unresolved. The CDR3 sequence is 14 residues long. Germline-derived CDR1 and CDR2 are SGHAT and FQDESV (reference sequence). Trimming stripped 9 bases from V and 0 bases from J, with 9 bases between. CDR3 loop: CASGSTSYNSPLHF. DNA of the CDR3: TGTGCCAGTGGCTCAACCTCCTATAATTCACCCCTCCACTTT.